This TCR beta chain was found in a study of blood T cell repertoires in COVID-19. At the level of the study: Acute and convalescent COVID-19 specimens originated in the United States, Italy and Spain.

This CDR3 region has 16 residues. Looked up from germline, CDR1 is SGHTA and CDR2 is FQGNSA. V was pared by 5 bases and J by 2 bases, with 6 bases of the junction left unmatched. Some clones are missing from TCRdb's copy, which holds only in-frame ones; the method was immunoSEQ multiplex PCR. The sample shows tens of thousands of clones, 75% to 90% of them seen only once. The rearrangement uses TRBV7-2 and TRBJ2-2; 9 bases fit TRBD1. The sequence was obtained from a man between 50 and 59 years old with acute or convalescent COVID-19. Material: peripheral blood. CDR3 residues: CASSGTGLTNTGELFF. The DNA of the CDR3 is TGTGCCAGCAGCGGGACAGGGCTTACCAACACCGGGGAGCTGTTTTTT.